Shown below are 10 T cell receptor beta chains from a single sample sequenced in a study of identical twins. TCRdb processed the 5' RACE reads anew with MiXCR; each CDR3 protein has one entry. The table lists some 500,000 distinct CDR3 sequences, approximately 10% of them singletons, with approximately 3.2% in the top ten. These sequences were also reported in another study, on yellow fever vaccine responses in identical twins.

The sample taken for sequencing was PBMCs. The receptors here all came from a woman aged 18 to 35 in good health.

This clonotype was counted ten times or more. J is TRBJ2-7 and V is TRBV19; 7 bases agree with TRBD1. Germline V gives CDR1 LNHDA, CDR2 SQIVND (reference sequence). This CDR3 spans 14 amino acids. V shed 3 bases and J 2 bases; nucleotides not matched to a gene: 4. CDR3 coding DNA: TGTGCCAGTAGTATTAGGGGGCCAACCTACGAGCAGTACTTC. Translation: CASSIRGPTYEQYF.

This clonotype was seen more than once but under ten times. V gene TRBV6-4 combines with J gene TRBJ2-1, with D unresolved. The V gene lost 5 bases and the J gene lost 5 bases, with 10 bases spanning the gap. Germline CDR1 is MRHNA and CDR2 is SNTAGT. CDR3 length: 13 residues. CDR3 DNA: TGTGCCAGCAGTCCGCACCCACACAATGAGCAGTTCTTC. Protein: CASSPHPHNEQFF.

This clonotype was seen only a few times. The CDR3 reads CASSLVANYGYTF. CDR3 nucleotides: TGTGCCAGCAGTTTGGTAGCTAACTATGGCTACACCTTC. The rearrangement uses TRBV28 and TRBJ1-2; D uncertain. Germline CDR1 MDHEN, CDR2 SYDVKM. This CDR3 region has 13 residues. V was pared by 3 bases and J by 0 bases, with 5 bases between.

This clonotype was found a few times. The chain couples TRBV5-6 to TRBJ1-6; D not resolved. Trimming took 4 bases from V and 10 from J, leaving 21 bases between them. CDR1 is SGHDT and CDR2 is YYEEEE in the germline V gene. The CDR3 totals 16 residues. CDR3 protein: CASSPNTGGSSSPLHF. CDR3 nucleotides: TGTGCCAGCAGCCCGAATACGGGTGGATCTTCCTCACCCCTCCACTTT. Complete variable domain (other parts from reference TRBV5-6 and TRBJ1-6): DAGVTQSPTHLIKTRGQQVTLRCSPKSGHDTVSWYQQALGQGPQFIFQYYEEEERQRGNFPDRFSGHQFPNYSSELNVNALLLGDSALYLCASSPNTGGSSSPLHFGNGTRLTVT.

This chain joins TRBV12-3 or TRBV12-4 and TRBJ2-7; the D gene is possibly TRBD2 (6 bases). V lost 5 bases and J lost 0, with 17 bases in between. The CDR3 spans 16 residues. This CDR3 is CASSLNPLDYSYEQYF. DNA of the CDR3: TGTGCCAGCAGTCTGAACCCCTTGGACTACTCCTACGAGCAGTACTTC.

The chain is built from TRBV10-3 and TRBJ2-5, with unresolved D. CDR1 ENHRY and CDR2 SYGVKD come from the germline V gene. The CDR3 spans 16 residues. V was trimmed by 3 bases and J by 1 base, leaving 15 bases between them. The CDR3 sequence: CAISEYPRAGQETQYF. The DNA of the CDR3 is TGTGCCATCAGTGAATATCCACGAGCCGGCCAAGAGACCCAGTACTTC.

This clonotype was seen at least ten times. The chain joins TRBV4-3 to TRBJ2-7; TRBD2 matches 13 bases. This CDR3 region has 15 residues. The germline V gene has CDR1 LGHNA and CDR2 YSLEER. With 5 bases clipped from V and 4 bases from J, the junction kept 5 bases outside the gene matches. CDR3 amino acids: CASSTGLAGVYEQYF. The CDR3 nucleotides read TGCGCCAGCAGCACAGGACTAGCGGGAGTTTACGAGCAGTACTTC.

The table lists this clonotype with many counts. The gene calls are TRBV29-1 and TRBJ2-5, with 7 bases aligning to TRBD2. Germline CDR1 and CDR2: SQVTM and ANQGSEA. V was pared by 2 bases and J by 4 bases, with 4 bases of the junction left unmatched. This CDR3 has 13 residues. The CDR3 bases are TGCAGCGTTGAATCAGTAGCGGGAGAGACCCAGTACTTC. Translated: CSVESVAGETQYF.

This clonotype appeared a few times. The rearrangement joins TRBV5-5 to TRBJ1-2, with a possible D match to TRBD1 (5 bases). CDR1 is SGHKS and CDR2 is YYEKEE in the germline V gene (reference sequence). The CDR3 has 14 residues. V lost 1 base, J lost 6 bases, and 13 bases lay in between. CDR3 loop: CASSLLTGGNGYTF. The CDR3 DNA follows: TGTGCCAGCAGCTTGCTCACAGGCGGGAATGGCTACACCTTC. The variable domain in full, with the rest retrieved from reference TRBV5-5 and TRBJ1-2, is DAGVTQSPTHLIKTRGQQVTLRCSPISGHKSVSWYQQVLGQGPQFIFQYYEKEERGRGNFPDRFSARQFPNYSSELNVNALLLGDSALYLCASSLLTGGNGYTFGSGTRLTVV.

This clonotype was seen a handful of times. The chain is built from TRBV6-5 and TRBJ2-5; D is perhaps TRBD1 (5 bases). Trimming took off 9 bases at V and 2 bases at J, with 10 bases between the two ends. Germline assignment: CDR1 MNHEY and CDR2 SVGAGI. This CDR3 spans 12 amino acids. The CDR3 DNA is TGTGCCAGTCAGGGCCAGCAAGAGACCCAGTACTTC. The encoded protein is CASQGQQETQYF.